The clone carrying this TCR beta chain has at least ten counts. Antigen: not known. The record originates from a study of T cells in Graves' hyperthyroidism and ophthalmopathy. Study-wide context: Before any treatment, at initial diagnosis, peripheral blood was collected. Study-level points and caveats: Among clonotypes expanded in thyroid above 0.001, most were also found in blood.

Amplification yielded TCR beta CDR3 regions, with RNA transcripts as the source. Initially, a first-round RT-PCR of the TCR CDR3 employed the HTBI primer set. TCRdb independently ran MiXCR on the multiplex PCR reads; one entry per CDR3 protein. The data contain roughly 240,000 distinct CDR3 sequences, 15% to 20% of them singletons. Duration under 3 months, a NOSPECS grade of at least 4, and a Clinical Activity Score of at least 3 characterized the ophthalmopathy patients. The diagnoses drew upon clinical symptoms, serum thyroxine and TRAb, thyroid ultrasound and orbital computed tomography. Germline values: CDR1 SGDLS, CDR2 YYNGEE. Trimming removed 4 bases from V and 1 base from J; junction bases left unmatched: 9. This CDR3 spans 19 amino acids.

The sequencing sample was made of blood. This sequence was found in a woman aged 18-30 years with Graves' ophthalmopathy. The chain combines TRBV9 with TRBJ2-1, with 15 bases fitting TRBD2. Here the CDR3 DNA reads TGTGCCAGCAGCCCGGGGACTAGCGGGAGGCTTAATTCCTACAATGAGCAGTTCTTC. It translates to CASSPGTSGRLNSYNEQFF.